The 13 T cell receptor beta chains below all came from one sample that was sequenced in a study of T cell responses to AZD1222 COVID-19 vaccine. Using immunoSEQ multiplex PCR, the repertoire was profiled, and TCRdb retains in-frame clones only, with some absent. The sample comprises tens of thousands of clones, about 85% of which are singletons, and less than 20% rests with the top ten. The material was peripheral blood, obtained on day 0 of AZD1222 vaccination. Receptors originate from an adult in good health.

CDR3 loop: CASSWDSMTYEQYF. The CDR3 coding sequence is TGTGCCAGCAGTTGGGACAGCATGACCTACGAGCAGTACTTC. The V and J genes are TRBV6-5 and TRBJ2-7; 7 bases fit TRBD1. CDR3 length: 14 residues. V lost 4 bases to trimming and J lost 2 bases; unmatched junction nucleotides: 5. Germline loops: CDR1 MNHEY, CDR2 SVGAGI.

V gene TRBV5-5 combines with J gene TRBJ2-2; D is perhaps TRBD1 or TRBD2 (5 bases each). There are 13 residues in the CDR3. The V end lost 7 bases, the J end lost 10 bases, and 17 bases lay between the germline ends. Germline assignment: CDR1 SGHKS and CDR2 YYEKEE (reference sequence). The CDR3, as DNA: TGTGCCAGCCGCAGGCAGGGAGTTGTGGAGCTGTTTTTT. Amino acids: CASRRQGVVELFF.

The rearrangement uses TRBV7-8 and TRBJ2-1; the match to TRBD2 covers 7 bases. This CDR3 is built from 13 residues. CDR1 and CDR2 (germline): SGHVS, FQNEAQ. With V trimmed by 3 bases and J by 6 bases, 2 bases remained unmatched. The CDR3 is CASSLGRVNEQFF. The CDR3 DNA follows: TGTGCCAGCAGCTTGGGGAGGGTCAATGAGCAGTTCTTC.

The V gene is TRBV10-3, the J gene TRBJ1-1; D ambiguous. CDR3 length: 13 residues. Germline-derived CDR1 and CDR2 are ENHRY and SYGVKD. Trimming stripped 10 bases from V and 3 bases from J, with 15 bases between. The CDR3 sequence is CATGIGPDTEAFF. CDR3 DNA sequence: TGTGCCACGGGGATAGGGCCGGACACTGAAGCTTTCTTT.

The CDR3 spells CASSLAAGGIDTGELFF. The CDR3 region has the DNA TGCGCCAGCAGCTTGGCGGCAGGGGGCATCGACACCGGGGAGCTGTTTTTT. This rearrangement joins TRBV5-1 to TRBJ2-2; 8 positions agree with TRBD1. The CDR3 has 17 amino acids. The junction had 7 bases not matched to a gene; V was cut back by 0 bases and J by 3 bases. From germline, CDR1 is SGHRS and CDR2 YFSETQ.

This clone showed up just once. The genes are TRBV14 and TRBJ1-4; D not certain. Germline V CDR1 and CDR2: SGHDN, FVKESK. The CDR3 is 15 amino acids. V shed 0 bases and J shed 8 bases, with 13 bases lying between them. CDR3 bases: TGTGCCAGCAGCCAAGATCAGGCTTTAGAGGAAAAACTGTTTTTT. Its protein product is CASSQDQALEEKLFF.

The chain joins TRBV4-2 to TRBJ2-2; TRBD1 might be the D (5 bases). Germline V CDR1 and CDR2: LGHNA, YNFKEQ. CDR3 length equals 13 residues. Trimming stripped 2 bases from V and 6 bases from J, with 7 bases between. CDR3 sequence: CASSQQGAGELFF. CDR3 nucleotide sequence: TGTGCCAGCAGCCAACAGGGTGCCGGGGAGCTGTTTTTT.

CDR3 sequence reads: CASRGRVYGYTF. In DNA, the CDR3 is TGTGCCAGCAGGGGACGGGTCTATGGCTACACCTTC. The chain combines TRBV3-1 (or the pseudogene TRBV3-2) with TRBJ1-2, with D possibly being TRBD1 (5 bases). Trimming took off 6 bases at V and 4 bases at J, with 9 bases between the two ends. Germline assignment: CDR1 LGHDT and CDR2 YNNKEL (reference sequence). The CDR3 contains 12 residues.

This chain joins TRBV2 and TRBJ2-7; possible D gene TRBD2, 6 bases. V was pared by 8 bases and J by 0 bases, with 14 bases between. Per germline, CDR1 SNHLY and CDR2 FYNNEI. The CDR3 totals 14 residues. CDR3 amino acids: CASVRDGPSYEQYF. CDR3 sequence (DNA): TGTGCCAGCGTGCGGGACGGCCCCTCCTACGAGCAGTACTTC.

The V and J genes are TRBV25-1 and TRBJ1-6; D is undetermined. V was clipped by 7 bases and J by 2 bases, with 9 bases between them. The germline gives CDR1 MGHDK, CDR2 SYGVNS. CDR3 length: 14 amino acids. The CDR3, as DNA: TGTGCCAGCACCTTAGGCCCCTATAATTCACCCCTCCACTTT. Protein sequence: CASTLGPYNSPLHF.

As regards this clone: One end of the junction varies from germline; a read error may be responsible. The rearrangement joins TRBV7-7 to TRBJ2-2; TRBD1 agrees at 10 bases. CDR1 SSHAT and CDR2 FNYEAQ come from the germline V gene (reference sequence). The CDR3 runs to 14 residues. The DNA of the CDR3 is TGTGCTAGCAGCTCGGACAGGGGGGACGGGGAGCTGTTTTTT. Translation: CASSSDRGDGELFF.

This chain uses TRBV7-8 with TRBJ1-6; no definite D call. CDR1 is SGHVS, CDR2 FQNEAQ, per germline. V was cut by 5 bases and J by 13 bases, with 12 bases left in between. The CDR3 sequence is 12 residues long. The CDR3 sequence is CASSPRVGPLHF. CDR3 nucleotides: TGTGCCAGCAGCCCCCGGGTGGGCCCCCTCCACTTT.

The J gene is TRBJ1-6, the V gene TRBV18; D is uncertain. Per the germline V gene, CDR1 is KGHSH and CDR2 is LQKENI. Trimming took 5 bases from V and 5 from J, leaving 10 bases between them. CDR3 length equals 14 residues. CDR3 coding DNA: TGTGCCAGCTCATTTTGGGTTGATAATTCACCCCTCCACTTT. It codes for CASSFWVDNSPLHF. Together with reference TRBV18 and TRBJ1-6, the CDR3 gives the full variable domain: NAGVMQNPRHLVRRRGQEARLRCSPMKGHSHVYWYRQLPEEGLKFMVYLQKENIIDESGMPKERFSAEFPKEGPSILRIQQVVRGDSAAYFCASSFWVDNSPLHFGNGTRLTVT.